Below, one T cell receptor (beta chain) is given with its context. Its matching antigen is unknown. This entry belongs to a study of regulatory T cells in long-lasting Graves disease. Study information: Graves' patients diagnosed newly had used antithyroid drugs under 3 months.

Study-wide findings and caveats: Small sample size may have lowered accuracy.

Arm-PCR of CDR3 regions with iRepertoire HTBI primers generated TCR beta libraries. MiXCR, applied by TCRdb to the multiplex PCR reads, yields one record per CDR3 protein. Of around 250,000 distinct CDR3 sequences in the sample, roughly 21% were seen once. Time point here: newly diagnosed GD, antithyroid drugs for less than 3 months. PBMC RNA served as the TCR library source. Xi'an, China, was home to the endocrinology department that provided patients. This clonotype originated in a female donor with Graves disease. The sequences come from peripheral blood mononuclear cells (PBMCs), collected at new diagnosis, from a patient treated with antithyroid drugs.

This CDR3 reads CSAKSTDTQYF. The CDR3 DNA reads TGCAGTGCTAAATCGACAGATACGCAGTATTTT. This sequence joins TRBV20-1 and TRBJ2-3; D unresolved. This CDR3 spans 11 amino acids. Germline CDR1 DFQATT, CDR2 SNEGSKA (reference sequence). Trimming took off 4 bases at V and 3 bases at J, with 5 bases between the two ends.